These 27 T cell receptor beta chains were all obtained from the same sample, sequenced in a study of T cell changes during pregnancy in multiple sclerosis. TCRdb keeps only in-frame clones here, not all; method: immunoSEQ multiplex PCR. In the table there are about 40,000 clones, around 94% of which are singletons. The sample in question was peripheral blood, obtained in the third trimester of pregnancy. Source of these receptors: a female donor with multiple sclerosis, enrolled in a pregnancy study.

J is TRBJ2-7 and V is TRBV5-6; 7 nucleotides agree with TRBD1. V was clipped by 3 bases and J by 0 bases; unmatched bases: 9. This CDR3 region has 16 residues. Germline V lookup: CDR1 SGHDT, CDR2 YYEEEE. The CDR3 coding sequence is TGTGCCAGCAGCTCAGGCGACAGGGCCAGCTCCTACGAGCAGTACTTC. Its protein product is CASSSGDRASSYEQYF.

The CDR3 is CASSLVERNEQFF. The CDR3 nucleotides read TGTGCCAGCAGCTTAGTAGAGAGAAATGAGCAGTTCTTC. The chain combines TRBV7-2 with TRBJ2-1; D remains ambiguous. Per germline, CDR1 SGHTA and CDR2 FQGNSA. This CDR3 has 13 residues. Deletions cut 1 base from V and 7 bases from J, with 8 bases between. The entire variable domain, with the rest obtained from reference TRBV7-2 and TRBJ2-1, is as follows: GAGVSQSPSNKVTEKGKDVELRCDPISGHTALYWYRQSLGQGLEFLIYFQGNSAPDKSGLPSDRFSAERTGGSVSTLTIQRTQQEDSAVYLCASSLVERNEQFFGPGTRLTVL.

CDR3 sequence reads: CASSRVGGEQYF. CDR3 nucleotide sequence: TGTGCCAGCAGCCGAGTCGGGGGCGAGCAGTACTTC. The rearrangement joins TRBV7-3 to TRBJ2-7; D perhaps matches TRBD2 (6 bases). CDR1 and CDR2 (germline): SGHTA, FQGTGA. Trimming took off 5 bases at V and 6 bases at J, with 11 bases between the two ends. This CDR3 contains 12 residues.

V is TRBV11-3 and J is TRBJ1-5; D may be TRBD1 (5 bases). The V end lost 1 base, the J end lost 1 base, and 20 bases lay between the germline ends. The CDR3 contains 19 residues. Germline V gene data show CDR1 as SGHNT and CDR2 as YENEEA. The CDR3 region is CASSLGVPGWRGSNQPQHF. Written as DNA, the CDR3 is TGTGCCAGCAGCTTAGGCGTGCCAGGGTGGCGGGGGAGCAATCAGCCCCAGCATTTT.

This clone has just one count. The chain combines TRBV7-2 with TRBJ1-1; the D is unclear. Trimming removed 0 bases at V and 7 bases at J, with 9 bases between. In germline, CDR1 is SGHTA, CDR2 FQGNSA. The CDR3 is 13 residues long. The CDR3 sequence is CASSLASRYEAFF. The CDR3 DNA follows: TGTGCCAGCAGCTTAGCGTCCAGATATGAAGCTTTCTTT.

This sequence joins TRBV5-1 and TRBJ2-7; possible D gene TRBD2, 5 bases. Germline V gene data show CDR1 as SGHRS and CDR2 as YFSETQ. V was clipped by 4 bases and J by 0 bases, with 14 bases between them. The CDR3 loop spans 15 amino acids. The CDR3 DNA follows: TGCGCCAGCAGCGGGGATGGGAGAGCCTCCTACGAGCAGTACTTC. Its protein product is CASSGDGRASYEQYF.

The V gene is TRBV10-3, the J gene TRBJ2-7; 9 bases are shared with TRBD1. V was clipped by 4 bases and J by 1 base; unmatched bases: 5. The CDR3 runs to 15 residues. Germline CDR1 is ENHRY and CDR2 is SYGVKD. CDR3 nucleotide sequence: TGTGCCATCAGTGTCGGGACAGGGTTTTCCTACGAGCAGTACTTC. It yields the protein CAISVGTGFSYEQYF.

This sequence joins TRBV7-3 and TRBJ2-3; 11 nucleotides match TRBD2. CDR3 length: 16 residues. Germline V CDR1 and CDR2: SGHTA, FQGTGA. The V and J ends lost 5 bases and 5 bases, in that order; junction bases with no gene match: 9. CDR3 in amino acids: CASSPIAGGDRDTQYF. The CDR3 DNA reads as TGTGCCAGCAGCCCCATAGCGGGAGGGGATAGAGATACGCAGTATTTT. Using reference TRBV7-3 and TRBJ2-3 for the parts outside the CDR3, the full variable domain is GAGVSQTPSNKVTEKGKYVELRCDPISGHTALYWYRQSLGQGPEFLIYFQGTGAADDSGLPNDRFFAVRPEGSVSTLKIQRTERGDSAVYLCASSPIAGGDRDTQYFGPGTRLTVL.

This chain connects TRBV30 to TRBJ2-7, with TRBD2 as a possible D gene (6 bases). Germline CDR1 reads GTSNPN; CDR2 reads SVGIG (reference sequence). The CDR3 has 12 amino acids. The ends were cut back, 3 bases at V and 6 bases at J, with 12 bases in the middle. CDR3 nucleotides: TGTGCCTGGAGCGGGGGTCCGGGCGAGCAGTACTTC. Its translation: CAWSGGPGEQYF. The whole variable domain, remainder taken from reference TRBV30 and TRBJ2-7, is SQTIHQWPATLVQPVGSPLSLECTVEGTSNPNLYWYRQAAGRGLQLLFYSVGIGQISSEVPQNLSASRPQDRQFILSSKKLLLSDSGFYLCAWSGGPGEQYFGPGTRLTVT.

The rearrangement links TRBV6-5 to TRBJ2-2, with no clear D. Germline V lookup: CDR1 MNHEY, CDR2 SVGAGI. V lost 2 bases and J lost 6, with 7 bases in between. The CDR3 sequence is 13 residues long. The CDR3 nucleotides are TGTGCCAGCAGTTACCGAGGAGCCGGGGAGCTGTTTTTT. It specifies CASSYRGAGELFF.

The genes are TRBV4-1 and TRBJ2-3; TRBD2 matches 7 bases. There are 16 residues in the CDR3. Germline V gives CDR1 MGHRA, CDR2 YSYEKL. V lost 1 base and J lost 5; bases outside the gene matches: 9. The CDR3 DNA reads as TGCGCCAGCAGCCAAGTCGGGACTACGGTGGGAGATACGCAGTATTTT. It translates to CASSQVGTTVGDTQYF.

The V call is TRBV6-1, the J call TRBJ1-1; possibly TRBD1 for D (6 bases). The CDR3 is 13 amino acids. Germline V gives CDR1 MNHNS, CDR2 SASEGT. V was trimmed by 2 bases and J by 7 bases, leaving 11 bases between them. Here the CDR3 DNA reads TGTGCCAGCAGTGAACTGGGGGCGGGTGAAGCTTTCTTT. It specifies CASSELGAGEAFF.

The rearrangement uses TRBV19 and TRBJ1-5; D unclear. The germline V gene encodes CDR1 LNHDA and CDR2 SQIVND (reference sequence). Trimming stripped 0 bases from V and 6 bases from J, with 9 bases between. The CDR3 loop spans 14 amino acids. The CDR3 sequence: CASSIEKRGQPQHF. CDR3 in DNA: TGTGCCAGTAGTATAGAAAAGCGGGGTCAGCCCCAGCATTTT.

The J gene is TRBJ2-5, the V gene TRBV5-1; 10 bases agree with TRBD1. V shed 3 bases, J shed 4 bases, and the junction held 6 bases outside the gene matches. Per the germline V gene, CDR1 is SGHRS and CDR2 is YFSETQ. This CDR3 is built from 15 residues. CDR3 sequence: CASSSGTGVGETQYF. DNA for the CDR3: TGCGCCAGCAGCTCCGGGACAGGGGTTGGAGAGACCCAGTACTTC.

The chain joins TRBV6-6 to TRBJ2-5; 10 bases match TRBD2. V lost 6 bases, J lost 4 bases, and 8 bases stayed unmatched. Germline CDR1 is MNHNY and CDR2 is SVGAGI (reference sequence). This CDR3 spans 15 amino acids. CDR3 region: CASSPRLAGGETQYF. CDR3 in DNA: TGTGCCAGCAGCCCCCGACTAGCGGGCGGAGAGACCCAGTACTTC.

The chain links TRBV7-6 to TRBJ2-7; 7 positions agree with TRBD1. The CDR3 sequence is 17 residues long. Germline CDR1 reads SGHVS; CDR2 reads FNYEAQ. V lost 1 base to trimming and J lost 2 bases; unmatched junction nucleotides: 11. This chain's CDR3 is CASSLEPPRDRTYEQYF. The CDR3 nucleotides read TGTGCCAGCAGCTTAGAACCCCCTCGGGACAGAACCTACGAGCAGTACTTC.

The chain has TRBV5-1 and TRBJ1-5, with D hard to call. The CDR3 loop spans 13 amino acids. CDR1 and CDR2 from the germline V gene are SGHRS and YFSETQ. Trimming cost V 0 bases and J 6 bases, with 7 bases left between them. This CDR3 is CASSLAAGQPQHF. The DNA for the CDR3 is TGCGCCAGCAGCTTGGCCGCCGGTCAGCCCCAGCATTTT.

This clone came up a few times. V gene TRBV5-1 combines with J gene TRBJ2-7; 8 bases fit TRBD2. Trimming at V came to 2 bases and at J to 3 bases, leaving 7 bases not matched to a gene. Germline-derived CDR1 and CDR2 are SGHRS and YFSETQ. The length of the CDR3 is 15 residues. The CDR3 loop reads CASSFLAGRNYEQYF. The CDR3 DNA follows: TGCGCCAGCAGCTTTCTAGCGGGCCGAAACTACGAGCAGTACTTC.

With regard to this clone: The sample has other DNA sequences that encode this CDR3 too. The chain links TRBV30 to TRBJ2-1; 10 nucleotides agree with TRBD2. This CDR3 has 16 amino acids. Trimming at V came to 0 bases and at J to 6 bases, leaving 8 bases not matched to a gene. Germline-derived CDR1 and CDR2 are GTSNPN and SVGIG (reference sequence). The CDR3 loop is CAWSVNSGRPLNEQFF. In DNA, the CDR3 is TGTGCCTGGAGTGTAAATAGCGGGAGGCCCCTCAATGAGCAGTTCTTC.

This chain uses TRBV5-1 with TRBJ1-2, with D possibly TRBD1 on 5 matching bases. This CDR3 spans 14 amino acids. Germline V gene data show CDR1 as SGHRS and CDR2 as YFSETQ. V was clipped by 2 bases and J by 4 bases, with 12 bases between them. The CDR3 region has the DNA TGCGCCAGCAGCTTTCCTGACAGTGGCTATGGCTACACCTTC. Amino acid sequence: CASSFPDSGYGYTF. The whole variable domain, filled in from reference TRBV5-1 and TRBJ1-2, reads KAGVTQTPRYLIKTRGQQVTLSCSPISGHRSVSWYQQTPGQGLQFLFEYFSETQRNKGNFPGRFSGRQFSNSRSEMNVSTLELGDSALYLCASSFPDSGYGYTFGSGTRLTVV.

The V call is TRBV11-3, the J call TRBJ1-1; D is perhaps TRBD1 (6 bases). V lost 2 bases, J lost 0 bases, and 19 bases lay in between. This CDR3 has 18 amino acids. Germline assignment: CDR1 SGHNT and CDR2 YENEEA. The CDR3: CASSLQGRSTNMNTEAFF. CDR3 nucleotides: TGTGCCAGCAGCTTACAGGGGCGGTCCACTAACATGAACACTGAAGCTTTCTTT.

V and J are TRBV19 and TRBJ1-5; 7 nucleotides line up with TRBD1. Germline loops: CDR1 LNHDA, CDR2 SQIVND (reference sequence). V shed 3 bases and J 2 bases; nucleotides not matched to a gene: 10. The CDR3 consists of 17 residues. The CDR3 DNA sequence: TGTGCCAGTAGTATCCCATCCGGACAGGTTGGCAATCAGCCCCAGCATTTT. As protein: CASSIPSGQVGNQPQHF. Together with reference TRBV19 and TRBJ1-5, the CDR3 gives the full variable domain: DGGITQSPKYLFRKEGQNVTLSCEQNLNHDAMYWYRQDPGQGLRLIYYSQIVNDFQKGDIAEGYSVSREKKESFPLTVTSAQKNPTAFYLCASSIPSGQVGNQPQHFGDGTRLSIL.

V and J are TRBV5-1 and TRBJ2-1, with TRBD2 matching 16 bases. Losses at the gene ends were 4 bases for V and 8 bases for J; bases not matched to a gene: 6. The germline V gene has CDR1 SGHRS and CDR2 YFSETQ. This CDR3 region has 16 residues. The CDR3 protein is CASSGGLAGGRDEQFF. In nucleotides, the CDR3 is TGCGCCAGCAGCGGGGGACTAGCGGGAGGGCGGGATGAGCAGTTCTTC. Variable domain in full (rest from reference TRBV5-1 and TRBJ2-1): KAGVTQTPRYLIKTRGQQVTLSCSPISGHRSVSWYQQTPGQGLQFLFEYFSETQRNKGNFPGRFSGRQFSNSRSEMNVSTLELGDSALYLCASSGGLAGGRDEQFFGPGTRLTVL.

The DNA for the CDR3 is TGTGCCAGCAGCGTAGGGTTTAGGGGGATTAACACCGGGGAGCTGTTTTTT. It translates to CASSVGFRGINTGELFF. The chain carries TRBV9 and TRBJ2-2, with D possibly being TRBD1 (6 bases). V lost 0 bases to trimming and J lost 2 bases, with 14 bases between them. Germline CDR1 reads SGDLS; CDR2 reads YYNGEE. This CDR3 spans 17 amino acids.

The chain links TRBV5-1 to TRBJ2-1; TRBD2 matches 8 bases. The trim removed 3 bases at V and 3 bases at J, leaving 14 bases unmatched. The CDR3 has 18 amino acids. From germline, CDR1 is SGHRS and CDR2 YFSETQ. CDR3 sequence: CASSSLAGSSSNYNEQFF. In DNA, the CDR3 is TGCGCCAGCAGCTCGCTAGCGGGTTCGTCATCAAACTACAATGAGCAGTTCTTC.

The rearrangement uses TRBV27 and TRBJ2-3; 13 nucleotides line up with TRBD2. The ends lost 5 bases at V and 3 bases at J; junction bases unmatched: 11. CDR3 length equals 18 residues. Germline CDR1 reads MNHEY; CDR2 reads SMNVEV (reference sequence). CDR3 residues: CASSARIGTSGVTDTQYF. The CDR3 coding sequence is TGTGCCAGCAGTGCGCGGATCGGGACTAGCGGGGTGACAGATACGCAGTATTTT.

The chain couples TRBV27 to TRBJ2-5; no clear D gene. Germline values: CDR1 MNHEY, CDR2 SMNVEV (reference sequence). This CDR3 is built from 17 residues. V was shortened by 5 bases and J by 5 bases, with 24 bases between the two germline ends. In nucleotides, the CDR3 is TGTGCCAGCAGTCCCGCGGTACACCTAACCCTCCGGGAGACCCAGTACTTC. It codes for CASSPAVHLTLRETQYF.